The 12 T cell receptor beta chains given below trace back to one sample, sequenced in a study of blood T cell repertoires in COVID-19. This table comes from immunoSEQ multiplex PCR, and its TCRdb copy is limited to in-frame clones, with some not included. Of fewer than 140,000 clones listed, over 55% were seen once; the top ten hold about 0.85%. The material sequenced was peripheral blood. Every receptor here comes from a human donor with acute or convalescent COVID-19. The donor label of this sample is uncertain.

V and J are TRBV4-1 and TRBJ1-2, with 7 bases identical to TRBD1. J lost 3 bases, V lost 4 bases, and 14 bases had no gene match. Per the germline V gene, CDR1 is MGHRA and CDR2 is YSYEKL. The CDR3 loop spans 17 amino acids. The CDR3 loop reads CASSPNYRGPPDYGYTF. For the CDR3, the DNA is TGCGCCAGCAGCCCGAACTACAGGGGCCCCCCCGACTATGGCTACACCTTC.

This chain links TRBV20-1 with TRBJ2-1; D possibly corresponds to TRBD1 (5 bases). V lost 5 bases, J lost 4 bases, and 6 bases lay in between. The V gene's germline CDR1 is DFQATT and CDR2 SNEGSKA (reference sequence). The CDR3 spans 11 residues. Here the CDR3 reads CSAQGYNEQFF. CDR3 bases: TGCAGTGCTCAGGGTTACAATGAGCAGTTCTTC.

This clone was found a few times. V is TRBV28 and J is TRBJ1-4; no reliable D call. Trimming shortened V by 4 bases and J by 7 bases, and 13 bases separated the two germline ends. The CDR3 is 14 residues long. From germline, CDR1 is MDHEN and CDR2 SYDVKM. The DNA of the CDR3 is TGTGCCAGCAGTTCCCCATCGCCGAGTGAAAAACTGTTTTTT. Translation gives CASSSPSPSEKLFF. Variable domain in full (rest from reference TRBV28 and TRBJ1-4): DVKVTQSSRYLVKRTGEKVFLECVQDMDHENMFWYRQDPGLGLRLIYFSYDVKMKEKGDIPEGYSVSREKKERFSLILESASTNQTSMYLCASSSPSPSEKLFFGSGTQLSVL.

The chain has TRBV11-2 and TRBJ2-7, with 9 nucleotides matching TRBD1. The CDR3 has 13 residues. Trimming took 8 bases from V and 5 from J; bases not matched to a gene: 7. Germline V CDR1 and CDR2: SGHAT, FQNNGV. CDR3 sequence reads: CASSTGGGNEQYF. In DNA, the CDR3 is TGTGCCAGCTCGACAGGGGGAGGTAACGAGCAGTACTTC.

CDR3 DNA: TGTGCCAGTAGTACCGGGGGGGCTTTCTCCTACGAGCAGTACTTC. Translating it yields CASSTGGAFSYEQYF. The chain combines TRBV19 with TRBJ2-7; 8 nucleotides line up with TRBD2. The CDR3 totals 15 residues. Trimming at V came to 4 bases and at J to 0 bases, leaving 5 bases not matched to a gene. The germline CDR1 and CDR2 sequences are LNHDA and SQIVND (reference sequence).

J is TRBJ1-3 and V is TRBV18; 9 bases line up with TRBD1. The CDR3 is made up of 13 amino acids. V lost 5 bases and J lost 7; bases outside the gene matches: 3. Germline assignment: CDR1 KGHSH and CDR2 LQKENI. The CDR3 DNA sequence: TGTGCCAGCTCAGCACAGGGGGCGAACACCATATATTTT. It yields the protein CASSAQGANTIYF.

The chain has TRBV11-2 and TRBJ2-7, with 8 bases that match TRBD1. The germline CDR1 and CDR2 sequences are SGHAT and FQNNGV. Losses at the gene ends were 3 bases for V and 4 bases for J; bases not matched to a gene: 8. The CDR3 has 15 residues. DNA of the CDR3: TGTGCCAGCAGCTTCGGGACAGGTCGCCCATACGAGCAGTACGTC. It is translated as CASSFGTGRPYEQYV.

The gene calls are TRBV12-3 or TRBV12-4 and TRBJ1-5, with D perhaps matching TRBD1 (5 bases). The V and J ends lost 6 bases and 7 bases respectively, with 13 bases between them. The CDR3 is 13 amino acids. This CDR3 is CASSPTGVQPQHF. The CDR3 coding sequence is TGTGCCAGCAGCCCAACGGGGGTACAGCCCCAGCATTTT.

This clone showed up just once. The V gene is TRBV29-1, the J gene TRBJ1-2; possible D gene TRBD1, 6 bases. Germline V lookup: CDR1 SQVTM, CDR2 ANQGSEA. The CDR3 is 13 residues long. Trimming pared 4 bases from V and 3 bases from J, leaving 12 bases between. The CDR3 region has the DNA TGCAGCGTTGGACAGGTCTCAGACTATGGCTACACCTTC. Translating it yields CSVGQVSDYGYTF.

This rearrangement joins TRBV7-2 to TRBJ2-7, with D possibly being TRBD2 (7 bases). This CDR3 comprises 16 residues. Germline V lookup: CDR1 SGHTA, CDR2 FQGNSA. Between the trimmed V and J ends, which lost 6 bases and 4 bases, there was a span of 22 bases. Here the CDR3 reads CASSQIGGAALYEQYF. DNA of the CDR3: TGTGCCAGCAGTCAAATTGGGGGGGCTGCGCTTTACGAGCAGTACTTC.

The chain joins TRBV5-1 to TRBJ2-3; TRBD1 matches at 11 bases. CDR1 is SGHRS, CDR2 YFSETQ, per germline. The ends lost 8 bases at V and 5 bases at J; junction bases unmatched: 10. CDR3 length: 15 residues. The CDR3 sequence: CASQSGQGAVDTQYF. DNA of the CDR3: TGCGCCAGTCAATCAGGACAGGGGGCAGTAGATACGCAGTATTTT.

The V gene is TRBV14, the J gene TRBJ1-2; D gene unclear. Germline CDR1 SGHDN, CDR2 FVKESK. V lost 4 bases to trimming and J lost 4 bases, with 13 bases between them. CDR3 length: 14 residues. The DNA for the CDR3 is TGTGCCAGCAGCCCCCACGGGCGGGTCTATGGCTACACCTTC. Translation gives CASSPHGRVYGYTF.